This T cell receptor beta chain is from a study of blood T cell repertoires in COVID-19. Study context: T cells, B-cell-depleted T cells, or PBMCs supplied cDNA or gDNA.

Germline CDR1 SGDLS, CDR2 YYNGEE. This CDR3 has 15 residues. V lost 4 bases and J lost 1, with 14 bases in between. Authors' processing steps: Amplification from reference gene primers served as the basis for estimated nucleated cell counts. Sequenced by immunoSEQ multiplex PCR; TCRdb stores in-frame clones only, minus some. V and J calls and clone size are given by that table; D and trimming were obtained from the DNA. The sample contains 300,000 to 400,000 clones, roughly 90% of which appear only once. Cohorts were based on clinical histories the participants reported. Within 2 weeks before study entry, exposed participants met a COVID-19 case.

This sequence joins TRBV9 and TRBJ1-1, with D possibly being TRBD1 (6 bases). Sequencing was performed on PBMCs or T cells enriched from blood (not recorded which). The TCR was taken from a woman in her twenties or thirties who had been exposed to COVID-19. DNA of the CDR3: TGTGCCAGCAGCATCATACAGGGACCGAACACTGAAGCTTTCTTT. Protein: CASSIIQGPNTEAFF.